A selection of T cell receptor beta chains follows, all from one sample in a study of blood T cell repertoires in COVID-19. Profiling relied on immunoSEQ multiplex PCR, and the TCRdb table lists in-frame clones only, not all of them. The sample lists about 140,000 clones, 82% seen once, with about 4.3% in the top ten. Sequenced sample: peripheral blood. The receptors stem from a woman over 75 with acute or convalescent COVID-19. Each CDR3 is given with its conserved first and last residue. A D gene is named only where the DNA matches it firmly. Not every row has a clone size; where given, it reads once, few, many or a size class.

clone_size j_call v_call d_call cdr3_aa cdr3_nt
- TRBJ1-6 TRBV2 TRBD1 CASNRGRSPLHF TGTGCCAGCAACAGGGGACGCTCACCCCTCCACTTT
- TRBJ1-3 TRBV18 - CASSPGGTSGNTIYF TGTGCCAGCTCACCAGGGGGGACCTCTGGAAACACCATATATTTT
- TRBJ1-5 TRBV5-8 - CASSLAVTTDQPQHF TGTGCCAGCAGCTTGGCCGTGACAACCGATCAGCCCCAGCATTTT
- TRBJ1-6 TRBV30 - CASASSYNSPLHF TGTGCCTCCGCTAGCTCCTATAATTCACCCCTCCACTTT
- TRBJ2-5 TRBV6-6 TRBD1 CASSTRTGPETQYF TGTGCCAGCAGTACGAGGACAGGGCCGGAGACCCAGTACTTC
- TRBJ1-1 TRBV5-1 - CASSLIRQGQTEAFF TGCGCCAGCAGCCTGATTCGCCAGGGGCAGACTGAAGCTTTCTTT
few TRBJ1-5 TRBV30 - CAWSGRGNQPQHF TGTGCCTGGAGCGGGAGAGGCAATCAGCCCCAGCATTTT
- TRBJ1-1 TRBV11-2 - CASSLGLSTEAFF TGTGCCAGCAGCTTAGGATTGAGCACTGAAGCTTTCTTT
few TRBJ2-7 TRBV24-1 TRBD1 CANEGTALSPGQYF TGTGCCAACGAGGGGACAGCACTTTCCCCCGGGCAGTACTTC
- TRBJ1-1 TRBV15 TRBD1 CATSRGQGGTEAFF TGTGCCACCAGCAGAGGACAGGGAGGCACTGAAGCTTTCTTT
- TRBJ2-5 TRBV7-9 TRBD1 CASSSRDRGLETQYF TGTGCCAGCAGCTCCCGGGACAGGGGATTGGAGACCCAGTACTTC
few TRBJ1-2 TRBV3-1/TRBV3-2 - CASSPRALSSGYTF TGTGCCAGCAGCCCCAGGGCCCTAAGCTCTGGCTACACCTTC
- TRBJ2-1 TRBV7-9 TRBD2 CASSSPRLAGPNNEQFF TGTGCCAGCAGCTCGCCAAGACTAGCGGGGCCAAACAATGAGCAGTTCTTC
- TRBJ2-1 TRBV30 - CAWSPQGRLNEQFF TGTGCCTGGAGTCCTCAGGGTAGGCTGAATGAGCAGTTCTTC
- TRBJ1-6 TRBV4-1 - CASSQDLWVTGLPPSF TGCGCCAGCAGCCAAGATTTATGGGTGACAGGTCTCCCACCTTCCTTT
- TRBJ2-5 TRBV28 TRBD2 CASSQISGEETQYF TGTGCCAGCAGCCAGATTAGCGGGGAAGAGACCCAGTACTTC
- TRBJ2-7 TRBV18 - CASSPGLRGRLSYEQYF TGTGCCAGCTCACCCGGGTTGCGGGGACGACTCTCCTACGAGCAGTACTTC
- TRBJ2-4 TRBV7-6 - CASSPHPRGDKNIQYF TGTGCCAGCAGCCCACACCCTCGGGGTGACAAAAACATTCAGTACTTC
few TRBJ2-7 TRBV7-9 - CASSLAPFSDRRYEQYF TGTGCCAGCAGCTTAGCCCCCTTCTCCGACAGGCGCTACGAGCAGTACTTC
- TRBJ2-6 TRBV19 - CASRPRGGANVLTF TGTGCCAGTAGACCTAGAGGCGGGGCCAACGTCCTGACTTTC
- TRBJ2-5 TRBV5-5 - CASSLMSMETQYF TGTGCCAGCAGCTTGATGAGTATGGAGACCCAGTACTTC
- TRBJ2-2 TRBV23-1 - CASSPCTGELFF TGCGCCAGCAGTCCGTGTACCGGGGAGCTGTTTTTT
- TRBJ1-4 TRBV27 - CASSLNRVVKLFF TGTGCCAGCAGTTTGAACAGGGTTGTAAAACTGTTTTTT
- TRBJ1-6 TRBV6-5 - CATLDRSPYNSPLHF TGTGCCACCCTTGACAGAAGCCCCTATAATTCACCCCTCCACTTT
- TRBJ1-1 TRBV7-9 - CASSLSSRGRGEAFF TGTGCCAGCAGCTTAAGTAGTAGGGGCCGAGGTGAAGCTTTCTTT
- TRBJ2-5 TRBV7-2 TRBD1 CASRPGTVPETQYF TGTGCCAGCAGACCCGGGACAGTCCCGGAGACCCAGTACTTC
- TRBJ2-5 TRBV28 TRBD1 CATETGGGETQYF TGTGCCACCGAAACAGGGGGAGGCGAGACCCAGTACTTC
few TRBJ2-3 TRBV10-2 - CASSFSGRPTDTQYF TGCGCCAGCAGTTTTAGCGGAAGACCCACAGATACGCAGTATTTT
- TRBJ1-3 TRBV21-1 - CASDKPGTDENTIYF TGTGCCAGCGACAAACCCGGGACAGACGAGAACACCATATATTTT
- TRBJ1-1 TRBV7-2 - CASSFKGTTGPMVNTEAFF TGTGCCAGCAGCTTCAAGGGGACTACAGGGCCCATGGTGAACACTGAAGCTTTCTTT
- TRBJ2-6 TRBV24-1 TRBD1 CATSDPKSRDRASGANVLTF TGTGCCACCAGTGATCCTAAAAGCCGGGACAGGGCGTCTGGGGCCAACGTTCTGACTTTC
- TRBJ2-5 TRBV5-1 - CASSPGASGQETQYF TGCGCCAGCAGCCCGGGGGCTAGCGGACAAGAGACCCAGTACTTC
- TRBJ2-5 TRBV3-1/TRBV3-2 TRBD2 CASSQASSGGAGKETQYF TGTGCCAGCAGCCAAGCTTCTAGCGGGGGGGCCGGGAAAGAGACCCAGTACTTC